This T cell receptor (beta chain) was found in a study of OX40 agonist ivuxolimab in advanced cancers. On this clone itself: Its antigen is not known.

Produced via immunoSEQ multiplex PCR; TCRdb's table is partial and in-frame only. The sample holds about 45,000 clones, approximately 86% seen once. Overall study results and limits: More expanded clones were found, on average, in CD8+ than in CD4+ T cells. Patients who responded partially at 0.1-3.0 mg/kg showed clonal expansion ranking among the lowest.

Cycle 7 day 1, cycle 4 day 1, and baseline were the timepoints at which blood was sampled. The source was CD4+ or CD8+ T cells sorted from blood, collected in a trial of the OX40 agonist ivuxolimab. This clonotype was obtained from an adult with an advanced solid tumor such as melanoma, head and neck, liver or kidney cancer.

The CDR3 nucleotides read TGTGCCAGCAGCTCGACAACCCTCTCTGGGGCCAACGTCCTGACTTTC. The encoded protein is CASSSTTLSGANVLTF. The genes are TRBV11-1 and TRBJ2-6, with D uncertain. The CDR3 has 16 residues. Germline CDR1 is SGHAT and CDR2 is FQDESV (reference sequence). With 4 bases removed from V and 0 bases from J, the gap between germline ends came to 10 bases.